Listed here is a single TCR beta chain. The antigen remains unidentified. As handled by the study authors: Filtering of immunoSEQ junctional sequences could not match full-length read filtering. Data came from immunoSEQ multiplex PCR; TCRdb stores just in-frame clones and leaves some out. V, J and clone size are taken as reported in that table, and D and trimming were inferred from the DNA itself. The sample has around 2.5 million clones, approximately 93% seen once. The data were taken from a study of shared clonotypes between healthy human individuals. Study as a whole: Per donor, CD8 memory used one plate, CD8 naive used two, CD4 memory used three and CD4 naive used three.

Germline values: CDR1 MNHNS, CDR2 SASEGT. This CDR3 spans 14 amino acids. V lost 5 bases, J lost 4 bases, and 5 bases stayed unmatched. Study-wide points: Naive CD4 clonotypes were shared across several donors at roughly 5%.

Sequencing input: naive CD4+ T cells from PBMCs. Subset: CD45RA+ positively selected. The gene calls are TRBV6-1 and TRBJ2-3; TRBD2 matches at 8 bases. This TCR came from a man aged 18 to 35 in good health. Some clones in this sample may be carry-over from other donors' samples. CDR3 sequence: CASSRRTSSDTQYF. The CDR3 nucleotides are TGTGCCAGCAGTCGAAGGACTAGCTCAGATACGCAGTATTTT.